What follows is one TCR beta chain and its context. The sample originates from a study of blood T cell repertoires in COVID-19. In the study overall: PBMCs, B-cell-depleted T cells, or T cells provided the cDNA or gDNA that made up the material.

Authors' data handling: Estimation of nucleated cell counts was performed using reference gene primer amplification. Here immunoSEQ multiplex PCR was the method, and the copy in TCRdb shows in-frame clones only, minus some. The V and J calls and clone size come from that table; D and trimming were worked out from the DNA. The sample contains some 200,000 clones, roughly 86% of which appear only once. Sequencing input: peripheral blood. This sequence was found in a man between 65 and 80 years old with acute or convalescent COVID-19.

The CDR3, as DNA: TGTGCCTGGACAGGAGCGGGGGGGCGAGGGAATGAGCAGTTCTTC. It specifies CAWTGAGGRGNEQFF. The chain uses TRBV30 and TRBJ2-1, with 10 bases lining up with TRBD2. Germline V lookup: CDR1 GTSNPN, CDR2 SVGIG (reference sequence). Germline trimming cut 4 bases from V and 7 bases from J; bases unmatched to any gene: 10. The CDR3 loop spans 15 amino acids.